The rows below give T cell receptor beta chains drawn from one sample of a study of long-term antiretroviral therapy in people with HIV. This table comes from immunoSEQ multiplex PCR, and its TCRdb copy is limited to in-frame clones, with some not included. The table lists some 15,000 clones, 65% to 90% of them singletons. This sample comprised unsorted PBMCs, obtained 0.4 years after starting antiretroviral therapy. The receptor set was obtained from a man aged 25 to 40 with HIV. Each CDR3 is given with its conserved first and last residue. Each record gives: V gene, J gene, clone size, D gene, CDR3 protein, CDR3 DNA. The D gene is left open where the match is weak. Clone sizes are given selectively: once, few, many, or a class where the clone is expanded.

TRBV10-2	TRBJ1-2	.	TRBD1	CASGGQNYGYTF	TGCGCCAGCGGGGGACAGAACTATGGCTACACCTTC
TRBV5-1	TRBJ1-2	.	TRBD1	CASSYSSGTGLYGYTF	TGCGCCAGCAGCTACTCCTCCGGGACAGGGCTTTATGGCTACACCTTC
TRBV25-1	TRBJ1-1	.	.	CASSEWAEGTEAFF	TGTGCCAGCAGTGAATGGGCGGAGGGTACTGAAGCTTTCTTT
TRBV28	TRBJ1-2	.	TRBD1	CASSPPGQGNYGYTF	TGTGCCAGCAGCCCCCCGGGACAGGGGAACTATGGCTACACCTTC
TRBV2	TRBJ1-5	.	.	CASSVSGLEHQPQHF	TGTGCCAGCAGTGTTAGCGGTCTAGAACATCAGCCCCAGCATTTT
TRBV5-6	TRBJ1-5	.	.	CASSLVGGGEPQHF	TGTGCCAGCAGCTTGGTGGGGGGAGGGGAGCCCCAGCATTTT
TRBV9	TRBJ2-7	.	TRBD2	CASSGGGTSVYEQYF	TGTGCCAGCAGCGGCGGTGGGACTAGCGTCTACGAGCAGTACTTC
TRBV21-1	TRBJ2-7	.	.	CASIQVEQGNGEQYF	TGTGCCAGCATCCAAGTGGAACAGGGGAATGGCGAGCAGTACTTC
TRBV7-8	TRBJ2-2	few	TRBD1	CASSPDGTGGLGELFF	TGTGCCAGCAGCCCAGACGGGACAGGGGGCCTCGGGGAGCTGTTTTTT
TRBV30	TRBJ2-7	once	TRBD1	CAWSSNWGQGGTGEQYF	TGTGCCTGGAGTTCGAATTGGGGACAGGGCGGTACCGGCGAGCAGTACTTC
TRBV11-2	TRBJ2-5	.	TRBD1	CASSLGRTGGQETQYF	TGTGCCAGCAGCTTAGGTCGGACAGGTGGCCAAGAGACCCAGTACTTC
TRBV11-3	TRBJ2-2	.	.	CASSLVGGDTGELFF	TGTGCCAGCAGCTTAGTGGGCGGGGACACCGGGGAGCTGTTTTTT
TRBV4-2	TRBJ2-7	few	.	CASSQGHGTEQYF	TGTGCCAGCAGCCAAGGTCACGGGACAGAGCAGTACTTC
TRBV10-3	TRBJ2-3	.	.	CAIGSTDTQYF	TGTGCCATAGGTAGCACAGATACGCAGTATTTT
TRBV19	TRBJ2-7	.	.	CASSISVGLLYEQYF	TGTGCCAGTAGTATTAGCGTGGGACTTCTCTACGAGCAGTACTTC
TRBV6-5	TRBJ2-7	.	.	CASSSARGGTYEQYF	TGTGCCAGCAGTTCCGCCCGCGGAGGGACCTACGAGCAGTACTTC
TRBV7-9	TRBJ2-2	.	.	CASSPRGGDHTGELFF	TGTGCCAGCAGCCCGAGGGGGGGAGACCACACCGGGGAGCTGTTTTTT
TRBV19	TRBJ2-2	.	.	CASSPNTGELFF	TGTGCCAGTAGTCCCAACACCGGGGAGCTGTTTTTT
TRBV27	TRBJ2-7	.	.	CASSFLRQEGVYEQYF	TGTGCCAGCAGTTTTTTACGACAGGAAGGCGTCTACGAGCAGTACTTC
TRBV6-1	TRBJ2-7	.	TRBD1	CASSERGQGSEQYF	TGTGCCAGCAGTGAACGGGGACAGGGCAGCGAGCAGTACTTC
TRBV6-1	TRBJ2-1	.	.	CASSEAPGGAYEQFF	TGTGCCAGCAGTGAAGCCCCAGGGGGGGCCTATGAGCAGTTCTTC
TRBV6-4	TRBJ2-7	.	.	CASSELWGYEQYF	TGTGCCAGCAGTGAGTTGTGGGGCTACGAGCAGTACTTC
TRBV28	TRBJ2-6	.	.	CASRRGTLSGANVLTF	TGTGCCAGCAGGAGGGGCACGCTCTCTGGGGCCAACGTCCTGACTTTC
TRBV6-1	TRBJ1-5	once	.	CASSEAGHQPQHF	TGTGCCAGCAGTGAAGCGGGTCATCAGCCCCAGCATTTT
TRBV7-9	TRBJ1-6	.	TRBD1	CASSRGPDTTLHF	TGTGCCAGCAGCAGGGGGCCAGACACAACCCTCCACTTT
TRBV7-9	TRBJ2-7	.	TRBD2	CASRPTGGDEQYF	TGTGCCAGCAGGCCAACGGGGGGGGACGAGCAGTACTTC
TRBV19	TRBJ2-7	.	TRBD1	CASSTGQGALYEQYF	TGTGCCAGTAGCACGGGACAGGGGGCCCTTTACGAGCAGTACTTC
TRBV6-5	TRBJ1-1	.	.	CASSYSSRGWGTEAFF	TGTGCCAGCAGTTACTCGAGCCGGGGTTGGGGCACTGAAGCTTTCTTT
TRBV10-2	TRBJ2-7	.	TRBD2	CASSENLAGGSSYEQYF	TGCGCCAGCAGTGAGAATCTAGCGGGAGGGAGCTCCTACGAGCAGTACTTC
TRBV28	TRBJ1-3	.	.	CASSRGNTIYF	TGTGCCAGCAGTAGAGGGAACACCATATATTTT
TRBV10-3	TRBJ1-3	.	TRBD1	CATGQGVTNWEGKNTIYF	TGTGCCACCGGACAGGGGGTAACAAACTGGGAAGGAAAAAACACCATATATTTT
TRBV5-6	TRBJ2-3	.	TRBD1	CASSPFDRATDTQYF	TGTGCCAGCAGCCCCTTCGACAGGGCCACAGATACGCAGTATTTT
TRBV5-5	TRBJ2-2	.	.	CASSLPGRNTGELFF	TGTGCCAGCAGCTTGCCAGGGAGGAACACCGGGGAGCTGTTTTTT
TRBV6-9	TRBJ1-2	few	.	CASSYDLGENYGYTF	TGTGCCAGCAGTTATGACTTGGGGGAGAACTATGGCTACACCTTC
TRBV7-2	TRBJ2-7	.	.	CASSLGLGSGYEQYF	TGTGCCAGCAGCTTAGGGCTGGGCTCAGGGTACGAGCAGTACTTC
TRBV30	TRBJ1-1	.	TRBD1	CAWSTQGDEAFF	TGTGCCTGGAGTACCCAGGGGGATGAAGCTTTCTTT
TRBV30	TRBJ1-2	.	.	CAWQQGEGNYGYTF	TGTGCCTGGCAACAGGGAGAGGGAAACTATGGCTACACCTTC
TRBV5-4	TRBJ1-3	.	.	CASSLPDGSGNTIYF	TGTGCCAGCAGCTTGCCGGACGGCTCTGGAAACACCATATATTTT
TRBV28	TRBJ1-1	.	TRBD1	CASSFMQGGVNTEAFF	TGTGCCAGCAGTTTCATGCAGGGGGGGGTGAACACTGAAGCTTTCTTT
TRBV5-1	TRBJ2-3	.	.	CASSRQYTDTQYF	TGCGCCAGCAGCCGACAGTACACAGATACGCAGTATTTT
TRBV4-1	TRBJ1-3	.	.	CASSPPPPGNTIYF	TGCGCCAGCAGCCCCCCCCCGCCCGGAAACACCATATATTTT
TRBV6-5	TRBJ2-3	.	.	CASSYDGGGSTDTQYF	TGTGCCAGCAGTTACGACGGGGGAGGTAGCACAGATACGCAGTATTTT
TRBV19	TRBJ2-1	.	TRBD2	CASSIVGAGGPQFF	TGTGCCAGTAGTATAGTCGGAGCGGGGGGGCCCCAGTTCTTC
TRBV19	TRBJ2-5	.	TRBD1	CASRETGGHQETQYF	TGTGCCAGTAGGGAGACAGGGGGCCACCAAGAGACCCAGTACTTC
TRBV6-5	TRBJ1-4	.	TRBD1	CASSASGTGDEKLFF	TGTGCCAGCAGTGCTTCCGGGACAGGGGATGAAAAACTGTTTTTT
TRBV6-1	TRBJ2-4	.	.	CASSRELAKNIQYF	TGTGCCAGCAGTCGGGAACTAGCCAAAAACATTCAGTACTTC
TRBV18	TRBJ1-4	.	.	CASSRGAVGTANEKLFF	TGTGCCAGCTCACGGGGGGCCGTCGGGACGGCTAATGAAAAACTGTTTTTT
TRBV7-9	TRBJ1-1	.	.	CASSLSGQNTEAFF	TGTGCCAGCAGCTTGTCTGGGCAGAACACTGAAGCTTTCTTT